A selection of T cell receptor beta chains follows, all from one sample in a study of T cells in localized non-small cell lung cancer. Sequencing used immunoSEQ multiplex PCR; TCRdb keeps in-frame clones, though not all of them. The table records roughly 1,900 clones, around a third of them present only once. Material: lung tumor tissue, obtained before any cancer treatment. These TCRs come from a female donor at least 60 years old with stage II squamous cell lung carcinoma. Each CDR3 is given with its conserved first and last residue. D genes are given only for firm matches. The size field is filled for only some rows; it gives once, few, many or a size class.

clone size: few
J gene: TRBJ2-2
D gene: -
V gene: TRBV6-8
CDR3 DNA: TGTGCCAGCAGTTACCTGATGGACAGCACCGGGGAGCTGTTTTTT
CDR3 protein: CASSYLMDSTGELFF

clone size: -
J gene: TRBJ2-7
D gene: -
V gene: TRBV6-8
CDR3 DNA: TGTGCCAGCAGCAGGCTGGAGTCCTACGAGCAGTACTTC
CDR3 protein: CASSRLESYEQYF

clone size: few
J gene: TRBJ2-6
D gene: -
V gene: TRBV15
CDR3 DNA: TGTGCCACCGTCGCCTCGGGGGCCGCATACTCTGGGGCCAACGTCCTGACTTTC
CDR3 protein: CATVASGAAYSGANVLTF

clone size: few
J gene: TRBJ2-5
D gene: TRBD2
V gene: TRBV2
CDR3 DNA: TGTGCCAGCAGTGAAGGGGTAGCGGGTACCCCCCAAGAGACCCAGTACTTC
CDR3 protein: CASSEGVAGTPQETQYF

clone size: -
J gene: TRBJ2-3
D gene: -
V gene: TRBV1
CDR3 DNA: TGCGCCAGCAGCCAAGGGCTCGGGGGCGGCACAGATACGCAGTATTTT
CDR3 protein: CASSQGLGGGTDTQYF

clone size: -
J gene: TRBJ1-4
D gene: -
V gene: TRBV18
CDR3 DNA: TGTGCCAGCTCATCGGGGGGAAACAGTCGGGAAAAACTGTTTTTT
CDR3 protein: CASSSGGNSREKLFF

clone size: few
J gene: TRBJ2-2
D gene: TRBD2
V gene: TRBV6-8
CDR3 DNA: TGTGCCAGCAGGAGGGAGGGGATCACCGGGGAGCTGTTTTTT
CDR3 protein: CASRREGITGELFF

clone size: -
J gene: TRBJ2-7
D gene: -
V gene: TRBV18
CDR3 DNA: TGTGCCAGCTCACCACTGGGACCTCGGGAGCAGTACTTC
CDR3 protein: CASSPLGPREQYF

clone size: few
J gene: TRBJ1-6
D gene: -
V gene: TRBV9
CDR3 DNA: TGTGCCAGCAGCGTAGTCCCGGTCAACTCATCCCTCCACTTT
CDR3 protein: CASSVVPVNSSLHF

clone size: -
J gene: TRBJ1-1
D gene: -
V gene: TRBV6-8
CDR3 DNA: TGTGCCAGCAGTATAGGACAGCTGAACACTGAAGCTTTCTTT
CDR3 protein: CASSIGQLNTEAFF

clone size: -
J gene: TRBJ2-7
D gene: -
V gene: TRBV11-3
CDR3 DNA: TGTGCCAGCAGCTTAAATGGGGGACCAATGAGCGAGCAGTACTTC
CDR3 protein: CASSLNGGPMSEQYF

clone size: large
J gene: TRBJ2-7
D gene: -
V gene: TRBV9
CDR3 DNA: TGTGCCAGCACCATTAACTGGGGCTACGAGCAGTACTTC
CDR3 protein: CASTINWGYEQYF

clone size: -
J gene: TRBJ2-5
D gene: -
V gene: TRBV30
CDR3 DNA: TGTGCCTGGAGCCAGAGCCAAGAGACCCAGTACTTC
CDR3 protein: CAWSQSQETQYF

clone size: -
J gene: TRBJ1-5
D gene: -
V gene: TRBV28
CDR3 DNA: TGTGCCAGCGATCGCCCGACATGGAGCAATCAGCCCCAGCATTTT
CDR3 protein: CASDRPTWSNQPQHF

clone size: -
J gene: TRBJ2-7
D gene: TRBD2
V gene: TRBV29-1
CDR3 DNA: TGCAGCGTTGAAGATCGGGTAGCGGGGCACCTCAACGAGCAGTACTTC
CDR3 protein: CSVEDRVAGHLNEQYF

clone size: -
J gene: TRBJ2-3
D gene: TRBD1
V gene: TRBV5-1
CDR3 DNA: TGCGCCAGCAGCTTGGCCCTACAGGGGGATACGCAGTATTTT
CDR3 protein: CASSLALQGDTQYF

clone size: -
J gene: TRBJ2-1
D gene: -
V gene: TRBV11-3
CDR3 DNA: TGTGCCAGCAGCTTCTCGGACTTTTACAATGAGCAGTTCTTC
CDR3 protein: CASSFSDFYNEQFF

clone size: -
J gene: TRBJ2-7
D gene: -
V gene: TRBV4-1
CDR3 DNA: TGCGCCAGCAGCCAAGTTCTAACTCCCCTCACCTACGAGCAGTACTTC
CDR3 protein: CASSQVLTPLTYEQYF

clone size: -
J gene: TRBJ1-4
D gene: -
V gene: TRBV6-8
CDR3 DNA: TGTGCCAGCAGCCTTTTAGAGGGAGGCGGTGAAAAACTGTTTTTT
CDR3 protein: CASSLLEGGGEKLFF

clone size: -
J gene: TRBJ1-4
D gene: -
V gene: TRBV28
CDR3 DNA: TGTGCCAGTGGGAGGGCAAGGGAAAAACTGTTTTTT
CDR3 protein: CASGRAREKLFF

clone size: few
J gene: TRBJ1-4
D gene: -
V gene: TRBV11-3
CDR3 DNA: TGTGCCAGCAGCTTCAGGGGTGCTAATGAAAAACTGTTTTTT
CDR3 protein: CASSFRGANEKLFF

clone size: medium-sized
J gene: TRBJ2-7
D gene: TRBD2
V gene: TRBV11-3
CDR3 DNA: TGTGCCAGCAGCCCCGGGGGGGGAATCTCCTACGAGCAGTACTTC
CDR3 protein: CASSPGGGISYEQYF

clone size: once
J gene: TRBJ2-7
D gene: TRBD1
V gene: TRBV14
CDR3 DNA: TGTGCCAGCAGCCAAATTAACCGGGACAGATCCTACGAGCAGTACTTC
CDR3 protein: CASSQINRDRSYEQYF

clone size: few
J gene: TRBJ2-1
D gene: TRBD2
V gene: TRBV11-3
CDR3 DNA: TGTGCCAGCAGCTTCAGGACTAGCCGGTACAATGAGCAGTTCTTC
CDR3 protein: CASSFRTSRYNEQFF

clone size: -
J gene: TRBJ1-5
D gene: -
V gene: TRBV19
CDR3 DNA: TGTGCCAGTAGTATAGATGGGGGAAAGCCCCAGCATTTT
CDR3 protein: CASSIDGGKPQHF

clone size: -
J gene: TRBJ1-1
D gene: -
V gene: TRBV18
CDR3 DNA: TGTGCCAGCTCACCTTCGGCCAGAGGTGGGAACACTGAAGCTTTCTTT
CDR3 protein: CASSPSARGGNTEAFF

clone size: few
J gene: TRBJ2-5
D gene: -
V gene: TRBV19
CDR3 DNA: TGTGCCAGTAGTATATCCCAGGATGGGATCCAGTACTTC
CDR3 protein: CASSISQDGIQYF

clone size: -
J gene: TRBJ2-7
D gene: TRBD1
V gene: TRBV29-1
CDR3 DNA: TGCAGCGTTGAGACAGGGGCCCTCGAGCAGTACTTC
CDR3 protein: CSVETGALEQYF

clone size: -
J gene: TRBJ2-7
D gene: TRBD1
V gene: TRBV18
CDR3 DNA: TGTGCCAGCTCCATGACAGGGGGCCTGGGTGAGCAGTACTTC
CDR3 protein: CASSMTGGLGEQYF

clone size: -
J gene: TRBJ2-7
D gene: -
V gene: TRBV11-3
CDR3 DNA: TGTGCCAGCAGCTCGAGGCTCCGACAGGGAGGCGAGCAGTACTTC
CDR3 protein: CASSSRLRQGGEQYF

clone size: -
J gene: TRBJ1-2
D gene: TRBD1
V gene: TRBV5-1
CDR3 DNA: TGCGCCAGCAGCAGGGGGACAGGGGAGGGCTATGGCTACACCTTC
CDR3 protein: CASSRGTGEGYGYTF

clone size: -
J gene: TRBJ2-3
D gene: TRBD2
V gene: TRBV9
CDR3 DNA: TGTGCCACTAGCGGGAGGAGAGATACGCAGTATTTT
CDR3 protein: CATSGRRDTQYF

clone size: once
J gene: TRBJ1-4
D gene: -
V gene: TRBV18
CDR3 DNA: TGTGCCAGCTCACCAGGGGCTACCGACGAAAAACTGTTTTTT
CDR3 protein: CASSPGATDEKLFF

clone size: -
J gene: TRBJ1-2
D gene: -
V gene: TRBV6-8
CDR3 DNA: TGTGCCAGCGTAAAAAAGACAGAATCGAATGGCTACACCTTC
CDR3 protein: CASVKKTESNGYTF

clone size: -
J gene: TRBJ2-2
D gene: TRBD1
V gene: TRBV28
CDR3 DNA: TGTGCCAGCAGATTTAGTCAGGGGGTCAACACCGGGGAGCTGTTTTTT
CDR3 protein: CASRFSQGVNTGELFF

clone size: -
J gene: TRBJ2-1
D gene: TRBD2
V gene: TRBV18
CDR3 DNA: TGTGCCAGCTCACCACTTCTAGGCGGGAGCTCCTACAATGAGCAGTTCTTC
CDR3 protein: CASSPLLGGSSYNEQFF

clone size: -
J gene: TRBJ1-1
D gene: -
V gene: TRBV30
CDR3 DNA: TGTGCCTGGGACCGGTCGAACACTGAAGCTTTCTTT
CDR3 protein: CAWDRSNTEAFF

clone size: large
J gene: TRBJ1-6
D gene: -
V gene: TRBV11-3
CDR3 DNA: TGTGCCAGCAGTCTACAGGGCCGGCCCCATTCACCCCTCCACTTT
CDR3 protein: CASSLQGRPHSPLHF

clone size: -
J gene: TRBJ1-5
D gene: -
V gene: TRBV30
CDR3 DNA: TGTGCCTGGAGTGTACGGCGGGGCAGGGTGCAGGATCAGCCCCAGCATTTT
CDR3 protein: CAWSVRRGRVQDQPQHF

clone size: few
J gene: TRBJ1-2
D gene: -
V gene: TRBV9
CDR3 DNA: TGTGCCAGCAGTGAAAGAGCAGGGCTGAGCTATGGCTACACCTTC
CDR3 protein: CASSERAGLSYGYTF

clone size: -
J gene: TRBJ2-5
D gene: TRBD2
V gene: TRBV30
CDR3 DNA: TGTGCCTGGACCCCGTTGACTAGCGGGAAGTTTACTCAGACCCAGTACTTC
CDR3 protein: CAWTPLTSGKFTQTQYF

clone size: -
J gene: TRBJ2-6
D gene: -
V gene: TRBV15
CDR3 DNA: TGTGCCACCAGCAGCGGACGTTCTGGGGCCAACGTCCTGACTTTC
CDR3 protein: CATSSGRSGANVLTF

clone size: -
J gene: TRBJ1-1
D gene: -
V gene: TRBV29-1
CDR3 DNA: TGCAGCGTTGGGAGGTCAGGGACGAACACTGAAGCTTTCTTT
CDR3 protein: CSVGRSGTNTEAFF

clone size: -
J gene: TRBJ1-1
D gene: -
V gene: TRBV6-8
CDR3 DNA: TGTGCCAGCAGTTACGGGGGGGACGTCGAAGCTTTCTTT
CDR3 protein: CASSYGGDVEAFF

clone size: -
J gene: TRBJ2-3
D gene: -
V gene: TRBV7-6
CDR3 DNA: TGTGCCAGCAGAGACCTAGGAGAGCCCACAGATACGCAGTATTTT
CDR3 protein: CASRDLGEPTDTQYF

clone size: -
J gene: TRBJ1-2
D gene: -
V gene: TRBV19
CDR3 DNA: TGTGCCAGTAGTATTACCCAAGGGAGTGGCTACACCTTC
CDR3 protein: CASSITQGSGYTF

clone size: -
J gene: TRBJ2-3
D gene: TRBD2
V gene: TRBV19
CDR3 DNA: TGTGCCAGTAGTACGGGACTAGCGGGGGGCGCAGATACGCAGTATTTT
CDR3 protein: CASSTGLAGGADTQYF

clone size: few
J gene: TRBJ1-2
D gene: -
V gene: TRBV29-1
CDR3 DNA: TGCAGCGTCCCCTTCTACGGGGAAGGCTACACCTTC
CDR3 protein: CSVPFYGEGYTF

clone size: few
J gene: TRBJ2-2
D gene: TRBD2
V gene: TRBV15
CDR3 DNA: TGTGCCACCAGCAGAGGAGAGACTAGCGGCACCGGGGAGCTGTTTTTT
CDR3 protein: CATSRGETSGTGELFF

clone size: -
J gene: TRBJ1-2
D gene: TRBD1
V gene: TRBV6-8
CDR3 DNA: TGTGCCAGCAGTTTTCGGACAGGGGGAGACTATGGCTACACCTTC
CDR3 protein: CASSFRTGGDYGYTF

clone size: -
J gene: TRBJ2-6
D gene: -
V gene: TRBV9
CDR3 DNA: TGTGCCAGCAGCGTAGCTCCAGGGGCCAACGTCCTGACTTTC
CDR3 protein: CASSVAPGANVLTF

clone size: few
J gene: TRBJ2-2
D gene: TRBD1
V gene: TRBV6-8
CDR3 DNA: TGTGCCAGCATCTCTAGAAGACAGGGGTACACCGGGGAGCTGTTTTTT
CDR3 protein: CASISRRQGYTGELFF

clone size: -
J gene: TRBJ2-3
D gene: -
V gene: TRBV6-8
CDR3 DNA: TGTGCCAGCAGTTACTCTCTGCGACTCACCACAGATACGCAGTATTTT
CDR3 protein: CASSYSLRLTTDTQYF

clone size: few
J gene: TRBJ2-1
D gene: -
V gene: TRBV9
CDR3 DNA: TGTGCCAGCAGCGTAGGGGCCTACAATGAACAGTTCTTC
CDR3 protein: CASSVGAYNEQFF

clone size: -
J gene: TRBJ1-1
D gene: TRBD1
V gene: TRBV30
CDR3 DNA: TGTGCCTGGACCCCCTGGGACAGGCATGAAGAAGCTAAAGCTTTCTTT
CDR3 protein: CAWTPWDRHEEAKAFF

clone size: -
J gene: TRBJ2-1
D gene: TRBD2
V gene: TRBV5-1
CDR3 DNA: TGCGCCAGCAGCATCTATCTAGCGGGGGATTACAATGAGCAGTTCTTC
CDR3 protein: CASSIYLAGDYNEQFF

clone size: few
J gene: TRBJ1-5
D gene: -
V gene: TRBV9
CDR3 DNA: TGTGCCAGCAAAGCGGGGGCCGAACAGCCCCAGCATTTT
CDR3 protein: CASKAGAEQPQHF

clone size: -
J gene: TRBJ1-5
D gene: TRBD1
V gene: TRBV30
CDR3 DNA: TGTGCCTGGAGTACCGGGACAGGGCTCTATCAGCCCCAGCATTTT
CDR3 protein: CAWSTGTGLYQPQHF

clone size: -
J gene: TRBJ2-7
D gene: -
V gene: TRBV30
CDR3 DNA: TGTGCCTGGGGAGCTTTCGACGAGCAGTACTTC
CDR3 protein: CAWGAFDEQYF